This T cell receptor beta chain is from a study of response to subunit inactivated influenza vaccine. General observations from the study: The authors proposed limited new T cell recruitment per seasonal influenza vaccination.

TCRdb ran MiXCR on the RT-PCR reads and lists one entry per CDR3 protein. The sample consists of some 500,000 distinct CDR3 sequences, around 13% of them appearing once. V was pared by 4 bases and J by 4 bases, with 4 bases of the junction left unmatched. CDR1 is SGHTA, CDR2 FQGNSA, per germline. The CDR3 totals 14 residues. About this clonotype itself: Its target is unknown.

The sequences come from PBMCs from blood, collected roughly 48 days after vaccination. The gene calls are TRBV7-2 and TRBJ1-1, with 9 nucleotides matching TRBD1. This clonotype was sampled from a man aged 50 to 59 who received an inactivated influenza vaccine. CDR3 protein: CASSYGTGFTEAFF. The CDR3 nucleotides are TGTGCCAGCAGCTACGGGACAGGGTTCACTGAAGCTTTCTTT.